Listed below are T cell receptor beta chains from one sample, sequenced in a study of cytomegalovirus exposure and HLA in healthy donors. The method was immunoSEQ multiplex PCR; TCRdb's version includes in-frame clones alone and lacks a portion of them. The table has approximately 140,000 clones, around nine tenths seen once. Sequenced material: PBMCs. These receptors all stem from a man aged 18 to 29 in good health and CMV-seropositive. Both conserved end residues are part of each CDR3. A D gene is named only where the DNA matches it firmly. The listing skips clone size in some rows; elsewhere it reads once, few, many or a size class.

clone_size: .
v_call: TRBV27
d_call: TRBD2
j_call: TRBJ2-7
cdr3_nt: TGTGCCAGCAGTTTATACCCTAGCGGGGCGACCGAGCAGTACTTC
cdr3_aa: CASSLYPSGATEQYF

clone_size: .
v_call: TRBV19
d_call: TRBD1
j_call: TRBJ1-2
cdr3_nt: TGTGCCAGTAGTCCCGGACAGGGTCTTGGCTACACCTTC
cdr3_aa: CASSPGQGLGYTF

clone_size: .
v_call: TRBV6-1
d_call: .
j_call: TRBJ1-4
cdr3_nt: TGTGCCAGCCTCGGGACATCAGAAAAACTGTTTTTT
cdr3_aa: CASLGTSEKLFF

clone_size: .
v_call: TRBV19
d_call: .
j_call: TRBJ1-5
cdr3_nt: TGTGCCAGTAGTATCGGAGGGGACAGCAATCAGCCCCAGCATTTT
cdr3_aa: CASSIGGDSNQPQHF

clone_size: once
v_call: TRBV30
d_call: .
j_call: TRBJ2-3
cdr3_nt: TGTGCCTGGAGTGTACATCCAGATACGCAGTATTTT
cdr3_aa: CAWSVHPDTQYF

clone_size: .
v_call: TRBV30
d_call: TRBD1
j_call: TRBJ1-1
cdr3_nt: TGTGCCTGGAGTAAACAGGGGTTGAACACTGAAGCTTTCTTT
cdr3_aa: CAWSKQGLNTEAFF

clone_size: .
v_call: TRBV5-1
d_call: .
j_call: TRBJ2-1
cdr3_nt: TGCGCCAGCAGCTTGGTTAGCTTACGGGATGAGCAGTTCTTC
cdr3_aa: CASSLVSLRDEQFF

clone_size: .
v_call: TRBV6-5
d_call: TRBD1
j_call: TRBJ2-2
cdr3_nt: TGTGCCAGCAGGGAACCGGGACAGGGGACCGGGGAGCTGTTTTTT
cdr3_aa: CASREPGQGTGELFF

clone_size: .
v_call: TRBV19
d_call: .
j_call: TRBJ1-1
cdr3_nt: TGTGCCAGTAAGATTGGGCGGAGGGACACTGAAGCTTTCTTT
cdr3_aa: CASKIGRRDTEAFF

clone_size: .
v_call: TRBV19
d_call: .
j_call: TRBJ2-7
cdr3_nt: TGTGCCAGTAGCGGGGACTTCTCCTACGAGCAGTACTTC
cdr3_aa: CASSGDFSYEQYF

clone_size: .
v_call: TRBV29-1
d_call: TRBD1
j_call: TRBJ2-3
cdr3_nt: TGCAGCGTTGAACCTCCCCGGGACAGAAACACAGATACGCAGTATTTT
cdr3_aa: CSVEPPRDRNTDTQYF

clone_size: .
v_call: TRBV9
d_call: .
j_call: TRBJ1-1
cdr3_nt: TGTGCCAGCAGCCTAGGGAGGGACACTGAAGCTTTCTTT
cdr3_aa: CASSLGRDTEAFF

clone_size: .
v_call: TRBV9
d_call: .
j_call: TRBJ1-6
cdr3_nt: TGTGCCAGCAGCCCACTAGGACAGAATTCACCCCTCCACTTT
cdr3_aa: CASSPLGQNSPLHF

clone_size: .
v_call: TRBV4-1
d_call: TRBD1
j_call: TRBJ2-7
cdr3_nt: TGCGCCAGCAGCGAGAACAGGGGATCCTACGAGCAGTACTTC
cdr3_aa: CASSENRGSYEQYF

clone_size: .
v_call: TRBV5-1
d_call: TRBD2
j_call: TRBJ2-3
cdr3_nt: TGCGCCAGCAGCGCAACTAGCGGCACAGATACGCAGTATTTT
cdr3_aa: CASSATSGTDTQYF

clone_size: few
v_call: TRBV19
d_call: .
j_call: TRBJ2-2
cdr3_nt: TGTGCCAGTAACACGAACAGGGTAACCGGGGAGCTGTTTTTT
cdr3_aa: CASNTNRVTGELFF

clone_size: .
v_call: TRBV21-1
d_call: .
j_call: TRBJ2-1
cdr3_nt: TGTGCCAGCAGCATCAGTTGGCCAATTAACAATGAGCAGTTCTTC
cdr3_aa: CASSISWPINNEQFF

clone_size: .
v_call: TRBV2
d_call: .
j_call: TRBJ1-5
cdr3_nt: TGTGCCAGCAGTGGGAGGGGATGGGATCAGCCCCAGCATTTT
cdr3_aa: CASSGRGWDQPQHF

clone_size: .
v_call: TRBV27
d_call: .
j_call: TRBJ1-6
cdr3_nt: TGTGCCAGCAGTTATATCAGGTCCACGATGAGATCACCCCTCCACTTT
cdr3_aa: CASSYIRSTMRSPLHF

clone_size: .
v_call: TRBV10-2
d_call: TRBD2
j_call: TRBJ2-5
cdr3_nt: TGCGCCAGCAGTGAGGGACTAGCGGTCGGGACCCAGTACTTC
cdr3_aa: CASSEGLAVGTQYF

clone_size: .
v_call: TRBV28
d_call: TRBD1
j_call: TRBJ1-2
cdr3_nt: TGTGCCAGCAGTTTTTGGGTTGGGTTGGGGGACAGGGTTCTTAACTATGGCTACACCTTC
cdr3_aa: CASSFWVGLGDRVLNYGYTF

clone_size: .
v_call: TRBV7-8
d_call: TRBD1
j_call: TRBJ2-7
cdr3_nt: TGTGCCAGCAGCTTAGGGGACAGGTTAGGCACCTACGAGCAGTACTTC
cdr3_aa: CASSLGDRLGTYEQYF

clone_size: .
v_call: TRBV7-9
d_call: .
j_call: TRBJ1-4
cdr3_nt: TGTGCCAGCAGCCCAGGGGTTGGCGAAAAACTGTTTTTT
cdr3_aa: CASSPGVGEKLFF

clone_size: few
v_call: TRBV5-1
d_call: TRBD2
j_call: TRBJ2-7
cdr3_nt: TGCGCCAGCAGGCAGCGGGAGGCTGTTTACGAGCAGTACTTC
cdr3_aa: CASRQREAVYEQYF

clone_size: .
v_call: TRBV9
d_call: TRBD1
j_call: TRBJ1-1
cdr3_nt: TGTGCCAGCAGCGTTGGAGACAGGGGTTGGAGAGAGAACACTGAAGCTTTCTTT
cdr3_aa: CASSVGDRGWRENTEAFF

clone_size: .
v_call: TRBV6-5
d_call: TRBD1
j_call: TRBJ2-7
cdr3_nt: TGTGCCAGCAGTCCCGGACAGGGGGCATACGAGCAGTACTTC
cdr3_aa: CASSPGQGAYEQYF

clone_size: .
v_call: TRBV29-1
d_call: TRBD2
j_call: TRBJ2-3
cdr3_nt: TGCAGCGTTGGGCTAGCGGGAGGGCCCCGGACGCAGTATTTT
cdr3_aa: CSVGLAGGPRTQYF

clone_size: .
v_call: TRBV10-2
d_call: .
j_call: TRBJ1-1
cdr3_nt: TGCGCCAGCAGCGACTCCCCGTTTTCCGGGAGGGACACTGAAGCTTTCTTT
cdr3_aa: CASSDSPFSGRDTEAFF

clone_size: .
v_call: TRBV27
d_call: .
j_call: TRBJ1-5
cdr3_nt: TGTGCCAGCAGCGCGGGGAGGGGGGGAAATCAGCCCCAGCATTTT
cdr3_aa: CASSAGRGGNQPQHF

clone_size: .
v_call: TRBV5-1
d_call: .
j_call: TRBJ1-6
cdr3_nt: TGCGCCAGCAGCTTGACAGAATTTAATAATTCACCCCTCCACTTT
cdr3_aa: CASSLTEFNNSPLHF

clone_size: .
v_call: TRBV9
d_call: .
j_call: TRBJ2-6
cdr3_nt: TGTGCCAGCAGGGGTAGCTACAATTCTGGGGCCAACGTCCTGACTTTC
cdr3_aa: CASRGSYNSGANVLTF

clone_size: once
v_call: TRBV19
d_call: .
j_call: TRBJ1-6
cdr3_nt: TGTGCCAGTAGTATCCGGGAAACCTATAATTCACCCCTCCACTTT
cdr3_aa: CASSIRETYNSPLHF

clone_size: .
v_call: TRBV4-2
d_call: TRBD2
j_call: TRBJ2-1
cdr3_nt: TGTGCCAGCAGCCAGAGCGGGAGGCCGGGTGAGCAGTTCTTC
cdr3_aa: CASSQSGRPGEQFF

clone_size: .
v_call: TRBV5-1
d_call: .
j_call: TRBJ2-7
cdr3_nt: TGCGCCAGCAGCCGCAAACGCGACGAGCAGTACTTC
cdr3_aa: CASSRKRDEQYF

clone_size: .
v_call: TRBV18
d_call: TRBD1
j_call: TRBJ2-1
cdr3_nt: TGTGCCAGCTCACCATTTAGAACAGGGGCTTACAATGAGCAGTTCTTC
cdr3_aa: CASSPFRTGAYNEQFF

clone_size: .
v_call: TRBV11-2
d_call: .
j_call: TRBJ2-3
cdr3_nt: TGTGCCAGCAGCTTAGTAGGGACTGCGCGCGATACGCAGTATTTT
cdr3_aa: CASSLVGTARDTQYF

clone_size: .
v_call: TRBV6-1
d_call: .
j_call: TRBJ1-6
cdr3_nt: TGTGCCAGCAGTGCGCGGGGGGGCGTAGGATCACCCCTCCACTTT
cdr3_aa: CASSARGGVGSPLHF

clone_size: .
v_call: TRBV18
d_call: TRBD1
j_call: TRBJ2-7
cdr3_nt: TGTGCCAGCTCCCCTGGGACAGTCTACGAGCAGTACTTC
cdr3_aa: CASSPGTVYEQYF

clone_size: once
v_call: TRBV21-1
d_call: .
j_call: TRBJ2-5
cdr3_nt: TGTGCCAGCAGCAAAGTGACAGGGGGGCGCCAAGAGACCCAGTACTTC
cdr3_aa: CASSKVTGGRQETQYF

clone_size: .
v_call: TRBV30
d_call: .
j_call: TRBJ2-2
cdr3_nt: TGTGCCTGGAGTGTACGGTGGGAGCTGTTTTTT
cdr3_aa: CAWSVRWELFF

clone_size: .
v_call: TRBV9
d_call: TRBD1
j_call: TRBJ1-6
cdr3_nt: TGTGCCAGCAGCCCAGGGACAGCAAATTCACCCCTCCACTTT
cdr3_aa: CASSPGTANSPLHF

clone_size: .
v_call: TRBV2
d_call: TRBD1
j_call: TRBJ2-7
cdr3_nt: TGTGCCAGCAGTGAGAGGACAGGCTCGGAGCAGTACTTC
cdr3_aa: CASSERTGSEQYF

clone_size: .
v_call: TRBV2
d_call: .
j_call: TRBJ2-2
cdr3_nt: TGTGCCAGCAGACAGAACGGGGAGCTGTTTTTT
cdr3_aa: CASRQNGELFF

clone_size: .
v_call: TRBV29-1
d_call: .
j_call: TRBJ1-1
cdr3_nt: TGCAGCGTTGAGAACCCGGACACTAACACTGAAGCTTTCTTT
cdr3_aa: CSVENPDTNTEAFF

clone_size: .
v_call: TRBV5-1
d_call: .
j_call: TRBJ2-7
cdr3_nt: TGCGCCAGCAGCTTTGGGGGGAGCTCCTACGAGCAGTACTTC
cdr3_aa: CASSFGGSSYEQYF

clone_size: once
v_call: TRBV15
d_call: TRBD1
j_call: TRBJ1-3
cdr3_nt: TGTGCCACCAGGCTGGGACAGGGTAATGGAAACACCATATATTTT
cdr3_aa: CATRLGQGNGNTIYF

clone_size: .
v_call: TRBV2
d_call: .
j_call: TRBJ2-3
cdr3_nt: TGTGCCAGCACCTTACTAGGACTTAAAACGAATACGCAGTATTTT
cdr3_aa: CASTLLGLKTNTQYF

clone_size: .
v_call: TRBV5-6
d_call: TRBD1
j_call: TRBJ2-7
cdr3_nt: TGTGCCAGCAGCTTGGGGACAGGCAGTGGCGAGCAGTACTTC
cdr3_aa: CASSLGTGSGEQYF

clone_size: .
v_call: TRBV7-6
d_call: .
j_call: TRBJ1-1
cdr3_nt: TGTGCCAGCAGCCCGCTCCTCGCCGGTGTTACTGAAGCTTTCTTT
cdr3_aa: CASSPLLAGVTEAFF

clone_size: few
v_call: TRBV27
d_call: .
j_call: TRBJ2-4
cdr3_nt: TGTGCCAGCAGTTGGGAGTACCGCCTAGCCAAAAACATTCAGTACTTC
cdr3_aa: CASSWEYRLAKNIQYF

clone_size: .
v_call: TRBV4-2
d_call: .
j_call: TRBJ1-2
cdr3_nt: TGTGCCAGCAGCCAGAACACAGGTTTATATGGCTACACCTTC
cdr3_aa: CASSQNTGLYGYTF

clone_size: .
v_call: TRBV19
d_call: .
j_call: TRBJ1-5
cdr3_nt: TGTGCCAGTAACAACTATCGGGGTACTCAGCCCCAGCATTTT
cdr3_aa: CASNNYRGTQPQHF